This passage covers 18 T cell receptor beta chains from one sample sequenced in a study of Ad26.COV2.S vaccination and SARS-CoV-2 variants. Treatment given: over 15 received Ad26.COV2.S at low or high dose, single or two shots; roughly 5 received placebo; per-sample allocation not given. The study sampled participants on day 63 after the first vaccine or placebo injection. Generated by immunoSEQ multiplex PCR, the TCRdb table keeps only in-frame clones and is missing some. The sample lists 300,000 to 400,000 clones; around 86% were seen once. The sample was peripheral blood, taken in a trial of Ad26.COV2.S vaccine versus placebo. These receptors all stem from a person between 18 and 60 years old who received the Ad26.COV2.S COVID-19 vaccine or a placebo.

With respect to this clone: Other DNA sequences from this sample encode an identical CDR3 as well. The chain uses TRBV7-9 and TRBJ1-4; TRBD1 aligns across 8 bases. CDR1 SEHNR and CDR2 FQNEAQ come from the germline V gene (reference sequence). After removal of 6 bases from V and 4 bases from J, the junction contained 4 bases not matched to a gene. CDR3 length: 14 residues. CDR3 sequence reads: CASSRGQDNEKLFF. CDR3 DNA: TGTGCCAGCAGTCGGGGACAGGATAATGAAAAACTGTTTTTT.

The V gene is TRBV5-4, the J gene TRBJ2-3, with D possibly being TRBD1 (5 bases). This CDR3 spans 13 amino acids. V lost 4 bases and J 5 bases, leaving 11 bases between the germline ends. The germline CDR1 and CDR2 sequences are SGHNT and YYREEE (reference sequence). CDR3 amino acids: CASSQGWRDTQYF. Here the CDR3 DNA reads TGTGCCAGCAGCCAGGGTTGGCGAGATACGCAGTATTTT.

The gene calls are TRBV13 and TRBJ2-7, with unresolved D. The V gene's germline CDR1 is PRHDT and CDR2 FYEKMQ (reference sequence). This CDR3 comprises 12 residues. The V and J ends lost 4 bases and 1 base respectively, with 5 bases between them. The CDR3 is CASSYGSYEQYF. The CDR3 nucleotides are TGTGCCAGCAGCTACGGATCCTACGAGCAGTACTTC.

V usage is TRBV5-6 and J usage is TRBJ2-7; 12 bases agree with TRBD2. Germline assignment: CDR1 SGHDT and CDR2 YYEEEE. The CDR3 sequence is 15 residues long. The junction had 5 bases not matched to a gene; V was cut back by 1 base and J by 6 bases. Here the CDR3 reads CASSLILAGGLEQYF. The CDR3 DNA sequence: TGTGCCAGCAGCTTGATACTAGCGGGGGGCCTCGAGCAGTACTTC.

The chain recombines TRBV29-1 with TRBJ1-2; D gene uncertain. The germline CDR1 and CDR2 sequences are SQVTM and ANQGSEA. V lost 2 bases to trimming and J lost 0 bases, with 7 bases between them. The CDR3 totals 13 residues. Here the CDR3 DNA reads TGCAGCGTTGAACTGAGTACTAACTATGGCTACACCTTC. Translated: CSVELSTNYGYTF.

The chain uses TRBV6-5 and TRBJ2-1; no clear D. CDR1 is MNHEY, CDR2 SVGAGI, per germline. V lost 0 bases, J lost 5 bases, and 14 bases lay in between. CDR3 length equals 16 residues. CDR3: CASSYSRDERNNEQFF. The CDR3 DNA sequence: TGTGCCAGCAGTTACTCGCGTGATGAGAGAAACAATGAGCAGTTCTTC.

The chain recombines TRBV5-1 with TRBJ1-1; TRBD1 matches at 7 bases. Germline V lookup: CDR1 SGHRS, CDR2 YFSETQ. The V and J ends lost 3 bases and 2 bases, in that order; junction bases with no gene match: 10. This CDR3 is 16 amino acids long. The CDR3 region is CASSSGRDRVNTEAFF. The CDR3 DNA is TGCGCCAGCAGCTCCGGCCGGGACAGAGTAAACACTGAAGCTTTCTTT.

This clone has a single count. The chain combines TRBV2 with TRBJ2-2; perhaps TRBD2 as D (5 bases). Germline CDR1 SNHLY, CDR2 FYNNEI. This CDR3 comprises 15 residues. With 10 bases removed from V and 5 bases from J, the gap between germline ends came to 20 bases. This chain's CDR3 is CATYPGLAGTGELFF. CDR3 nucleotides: TGTGCCACCTACCCCGGGCTAGCTGGGACCGGGGAGCTGTTTTTT.

This CDR3 reads CASGLSGGGNNEQFF. CDR3 sequence (DNA): TGTGCTAGTGGTTTGAGCGGGGGTGGAAACAATGAGCAGTTCTTC. The chain joins TRBV12-5 to TRBJ2-1; 8 bases agree with TRBD2. Germline V lookup: CDR1 LGHNT, CDR2 FRNRAP. Trimming took 2 bases from V and 5 from J; bases not matched to a gene: 5. The length of the CDR3 is 15 residues.

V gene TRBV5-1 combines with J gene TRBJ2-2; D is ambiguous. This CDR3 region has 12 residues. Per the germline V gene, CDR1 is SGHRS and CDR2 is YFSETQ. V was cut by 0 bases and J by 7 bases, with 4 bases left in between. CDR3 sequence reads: CASSLGRGELFF. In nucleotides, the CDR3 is TGCGCCAGCAGCTTGGGACGCGGGGAGCTGTTTTTT. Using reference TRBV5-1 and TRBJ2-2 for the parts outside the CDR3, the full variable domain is KAGVTQTPRYLIKTRGQQVTLSCSPISGHRSVSWYQQTPGQGLQFLFEYFSETQRNKGNFPGRFSGRQFSNSRSEMNVSTLELGDSALYLCASSLGRGELFFGEGSRLTVL.

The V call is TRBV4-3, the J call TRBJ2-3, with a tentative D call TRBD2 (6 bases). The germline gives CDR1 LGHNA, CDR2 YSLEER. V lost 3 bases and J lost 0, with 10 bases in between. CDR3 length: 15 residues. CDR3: CASSQGGTSTDTQYF. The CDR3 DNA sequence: TGCGCCAGCAGCCAGGGAGGAACTAGCACAGATACGCAGTATTTT.

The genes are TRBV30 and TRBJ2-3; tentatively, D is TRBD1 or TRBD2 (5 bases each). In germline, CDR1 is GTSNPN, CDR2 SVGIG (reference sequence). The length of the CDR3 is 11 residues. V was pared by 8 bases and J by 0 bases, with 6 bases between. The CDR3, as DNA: TGTGCCGGGGGTAGCACAGATACGCAGTATTTT. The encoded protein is CAGGSTDTQYF.

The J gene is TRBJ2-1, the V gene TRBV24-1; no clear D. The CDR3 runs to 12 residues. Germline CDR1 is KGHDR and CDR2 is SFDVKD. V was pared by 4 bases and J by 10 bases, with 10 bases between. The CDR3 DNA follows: TGTGCCACCAGTGACACCGAGGTCGAGCAGTTCTTC. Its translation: CATSDTEVEQFF.

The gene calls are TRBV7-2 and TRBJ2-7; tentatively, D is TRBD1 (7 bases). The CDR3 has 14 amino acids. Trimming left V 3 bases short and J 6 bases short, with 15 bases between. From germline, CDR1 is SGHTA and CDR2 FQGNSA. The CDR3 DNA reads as TGTGCCAGCAGCTTCAGGGGGAGGTTCACCGAGCAGTACTTC. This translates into CASSFRGRFTEQYF. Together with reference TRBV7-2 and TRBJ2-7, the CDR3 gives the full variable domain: GAGVSQSPSNKVTEKGKDVELRCDPISGHTALYWYRQSLGQGLEFLIYFQGNSAPDKSGLPSDRFSAERTGGSVSTLTIQRTQQEDSAVYLCASSFRGRFTEQYFGPGTRLTVT.

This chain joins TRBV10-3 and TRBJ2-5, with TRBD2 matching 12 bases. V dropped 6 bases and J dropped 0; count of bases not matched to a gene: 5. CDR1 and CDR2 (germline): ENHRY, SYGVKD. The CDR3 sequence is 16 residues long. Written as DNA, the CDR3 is TGTGCCATCAGCCTGACTAGCGGGGGACACCAAGAGACCCAGTACTTC. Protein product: CAISLTSGGHQETQYF.

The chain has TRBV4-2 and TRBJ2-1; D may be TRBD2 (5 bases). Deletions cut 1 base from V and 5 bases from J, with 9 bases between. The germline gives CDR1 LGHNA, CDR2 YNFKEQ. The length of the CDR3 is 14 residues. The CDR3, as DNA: TGTGCCAGCAGCCAAGCGGGGTTGGACAATGAGCAGTTCTTC. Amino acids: CASSQAGLDNEQFF.

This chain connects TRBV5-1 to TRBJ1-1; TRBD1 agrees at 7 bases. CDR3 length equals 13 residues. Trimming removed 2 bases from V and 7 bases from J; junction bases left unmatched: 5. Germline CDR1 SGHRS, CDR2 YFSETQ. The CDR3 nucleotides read TGCGCCAGCAGCTTCGGACAGGAGTTTGAAGCTTTCTTT. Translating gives CASSFGQEFEAFF. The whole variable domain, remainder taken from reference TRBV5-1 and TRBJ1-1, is KAGVTQTPRYLIKTRGQQVTLSCSPISGHRSVSWYQQTPGQGLQFLFEYFSETQRNKGNFPGRFSGRQFSNSRSEMNVSTLELGDSALYLCASSFGQEFEAFFGQGTRLTVV.

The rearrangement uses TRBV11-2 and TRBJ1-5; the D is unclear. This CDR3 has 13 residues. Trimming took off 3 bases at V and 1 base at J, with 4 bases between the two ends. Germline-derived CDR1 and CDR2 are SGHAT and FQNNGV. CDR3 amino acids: CASSFESNQPQHF. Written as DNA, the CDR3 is TGTGCCAGCAGCTTTGAAAGCAATCAGCCCCAGCATTTT.